This TCR beta chain comes out of a study of T cells in narcolepsy. About the study: Patients with NT1 or NT2 and healthy control donors were enrolled.

As for this clone: The antigen remains undetermined.

Points from the study as a whole: Healthy controls reportedly lacked the autoreactive clonotypes serially found in patients' blood.

Germline V lookup: CDR1 LNHDA, CDR2 SQIVND (reference sequence). The CDR3 contains 15 residues. With 5 bases clipped from V and 9 bases from J, the junction kept 12 bases outside the gene matches. Some clones are missing from TCRdb's copy, which holds only in-frame ones; the method was immunoSEQ multiplex PCR. The table has about 20,000 clones, roughly four fifths seen once. This sequence joins TRBV19 and TRBJ2-7; TRBD1 agrees at 11 bases. The material sequenced was memory (CD45RA-) CD4+ T cells from blood. The TCR comes from a human donor in good health. The CDR3 DNA reads TGTGCCAGTAGTGCAAAACCGGGACAGGGGGGACGGCAGTACTTC. Its translation: CASSAKPGQGGRQYF.